This passage covers 31 T cell receptor beta chains from one sample sequenced in a study of blood T cell repertoires in COVID-19 (dated by TCRdb to about 2020). The library was generated by the immunoSEQ multiplex PCR assay. TCRdb took over this immuneACCESS table, retaining in-frame rearrangements with V and J assigned. Such tables are incomplete; in checked studies, under half of the missing clones stem from an unresolved V gene, and the remainder is unexplained. The sample profile shows around 300,000 clones; about 85% of them were found once. The top ten constitute about 4% of the sample. The material sequenced was peripheral blood. The receptors originated from a woman aged 45 to 65 with active or convalescent COVID-19.

This clone is a singleton in its sample. V gene TRBV27 combines with J gene TRBJ1-2; D may be TRBD1 (6 bases). From germline, CDR1 is MNHEY and CDR2 SMNVEV (reference sequence). The CDR3 consists of 13 residues. Trimming stripped 2 bases from V and 4 bases from J, with 8 bases between. The CDR3 bases are TGTGCCAGCAGTTTAGGACAGACCTATGGCTACACCTTC. This codes for CASSLGQTYGYTF.

The chain has TRBV6-5 and TRBJ1-1; tentatively, D is TRBD1 (6 bases). This CDR3 spans 15 amino acids. Per the germline V gene, CDR1 is MNHEY and CDR2 is SVGAGI. V was trimmed by 5 bases and J by 4 bases, leaving 17 bases between them. The CDR3 spells CASSPRHRVRTEAFF. The CDR3 DNA is TGTGCCAGCAGTCCTCGACACAGGGTGCGCACTGAAGCTTTCTTT.

The gene calls are TRBV19 and TRBJ1-1; TRBD1 agrees at 9 bases. With V trimmed by 3 bases and J by 7 bases, 6 bases remained unmatched. The CDR3 spans 14 residues. CDR1 and CDR2 from the germline V gene are LNHDA and SQIVND (reference sequence). CDR3 sequence: CASSMRDRANEAFF. In nucleotides, the CDR3 is TGTGCCAGTAGTATGCGGGACAGGGCTAATGAAGCTTTCTTT.

The V and J genes are TRBV5-1 and TRBJ2-1, with TRBD1 as a possible D gene (5 bases). Between the trimmed V and J ends, which lost 2 bases and 5 bases, there was a span of 14 bases. Germline assignment: CDR1 SGHRS and CDR2 YFSETQ. The CDR3 runs to 15 residues. CDR3 protein: CASSFQGLGNNEQFF. The CDR3 region has the DNA TGCGCCAGCAGCTTCCAGGGATTGGGGAACAATGAGCAGTTCTTC.

The chain combines TRBV3-1 (or the pseudogene TRBV3-2) with TRBJ2-4; 11 bases align to TRBD2. V shed 0 bases, J shed 6 bases, and the junction held 7 bases outside the gene matches. There are 17 residues in the CDR3. Germline CDR1 and CDR2: LGHDT and YNNKEL (reference sequence). The CDR3 coding sequence is TGTGCCAGCAGCCAAGATCGACTAGCGGGAAGGGGAAACATTCAGTACTTC. Translation gives CASSQDRLAGRGNIQYF.

The chain uses TRBV18 and TRBJ1-1; D call uncertain. This CDR3 contains 15 residues. V lost 1 base, J lost 2 bases, and 11 bases lay in between. Germline loops: CDR1 KGHSH, CDR2 LQKENI. CDR3 coding DNA: TGTGCCAGCTCACCACGGACGGGGTCCAACACTGAAGCTTTCTTT. Its translation: CASSPRTGSNTEAFF.

In this sample, this clone turned up once. The CDR3 reads CASGRGTSGRAHEQYF. CDR3 in DNA: TGTGCCAGCGGAAGAGGGACTAGCGGGAGAGCCCACGAGCAGTACTTC. The chain has TRBV5-4 and TRBJ2-7, with TRBD2 identical over 14 bases. Unmatched junction bases numbered 11, after V lost 7 bases and J lost 5 bases. The CDR3 consists of 16 residues. The germline V gene encodes CDR1 SGHNT and CDR2 YYREEE (reference sequence). The full variable domain, completed using reference TRBV5-4 and TRBJ2-7, is ETGVTQSPTHLIKTRGQQVTLRCSSQSGHNTVSWYQQALGQGPQFIFQYYREEENGRGNFPPRFSGLQFPNYSSELNVNALELDDSALYLCASGRGTSGRAHEQYFGPGTRLTVT.

This clone appeared a single time. J is TRBJ1-1 and V is TRBV4-1; D possibly corresponds to TRBD1 (6 bases). This CDR3 contains 15 residues. Trimming took off 4 bases at V and 3 bases at J, with 15 bases between the two ends. Germline CDR1 and CDR2: MGHRA and YSYEKL. The CDR3 coding sequence is TGCGCCAGCAGCCTAGGGGCAGGGGCTTACACTGAAGCTTTCTTT. Its translation is CASSLGAGAYTEAFF.

V usage is TRBV6-1 and J usage is TRBJ2-5; 8 bases match TRBD2. Germline trimming cut 0 bases from V and 2 bases from J; bases unmatched to any gene: 8. The CDR3 is 17 residues long. From germline, CDR1 is MNHNS and CDR2 SASEGT. Written as DNA, the CDR3 is TGTGCCAGCAGTGAAGCGCGGAGGCGGGAGGAGCAAGAGACCCAGTACTTC. Its protein product is CASSEARRREEQETQYF.

The chain's CDR3 is CAIRRDRSGYTF. CDR3 nucleotides: TGTGCCATCAGACGGGACAGAAGTGGCTACACCTTC. The chain employs TRBV10-3 and TRBJ1-2; 7 bases match TRBD1. The length of the CDR3 is 12 residues. With 6 bases clipped from V and 7 bases from J, the junction kept 5 bases outside the gene matches. Germline CDR1 reads ENHRY; CDR2 reads SYGVKD.

This chain links TRBV4-1 with TRBJ1-4; weak D call: TRBD1 (5 bases). CDR1 is MGHRA and CDR2 is YSYEKL in the germline V gene. V was pared by 4 bases and J by 8 bases, with 11 bases between. The CDR3 is made up of 13 amino acids. The CDR3, as DNA: TGCGCCAGCAGCCTCAGGGTCGTGGAAAAACTGTTTTTT. Protein: CASSLRVVEKLFF.

The chain uses TRBV5-4 and TRBJ2-7; TRBD1 matches at 9 bases. The ends lost 4 bases at V and 6 bases at J; junction bases unmatched: 11. The CDR3 is 15 amino acids. Germline V CDR1 and CDR2: SGHNT, YYREEE (reference sequence). Written as DNA, the CDR3 is TGTGCCAGCAGCCTTTCCGGGACAGGGATCTTCGAGCAGTACTTC. The encoded protein is CASSLSGTGIFEQYF.

The gene calls are TRBV3-1 (or the pseudogene TRBV3-2) and TRBJ1-5; 9 bases align to TRBD1. Looked up from germline, CDR1 is LGHDT and CDR2 is YNNKEL (reference sequence). The CDR3 is made up of 15 amino acids. Trimming cost V 5 bases and J 4 bases; bases outside gene matches: 6. The CDR3 DNA sequence: TGTGCCAGCAGCGCAGGGACAGGGAAGAATCAGCCCCAGCATTTT. It specifies CASSAGTGKNQPQHF.

The chain is built from TRBV18 and TRBJ1-6; D gene uncertain. Germline CDR1 is KGHSH and CDR2 is LQKENI. The V end lost 5 bases, the J end lost 12 bases, and 11 bases lay between the germline ends. The CDR3 extends over 12 amino acids. The CDR3 protein is CASSALEGPLHF. The CDR3 bases are TGTGCCAGCTCAGCGCTCGAGGGACCCCTCCACTTT.

This clone appeared a few times. The V and J genes are TRBV30 and TRBJ1-2, with no clear D. The CDR3 runs 15 residues. Germline V gene sequence: CDR1 GTSNPN, CDR2 SVGIG (reference sequence). Trimming removed 0 bases at V and 5 bases at J, with 16 bases between. As DNA, the CDR3 is TGTGCCTGGAGTGTACAGACGGGTAGGAGGTATGGCTACACCTTC. It encodes CAWSVQTGRRYGYTF.

V usage is TRBV7-9 and J usage is TRBJ1-1; a possible D gene is TRBD1 (6 bases). CDR1 is SEHNR, CDR2 FQNEAQ, per germline (reference sequence). Trimming cost V 1 base and J 0 bases, with 12 bases left between them. The CDR3 runs to 16 residues. CDR3 nucleotide sequence: TGTGCCAGCAGCTTAGGAACAGGGCCTCTGAACACTGAAGCTTTCTTT. It is translated as CASSLGTGPLNTEAFF.

This clone was observed a handful of times. J is TRBJ2-5 and V is TRBV5-4; 9 positions agree with TRBD1. CDR1 SGHNT and CDR2 YYREEE come from the germline V gene (reference sequence). This CDR3 has 15 residues. The V and J ends lost 4 bases and 2 bases, in that order; junction bases with no gene match: 6. Written as DNA, the CDR3 is TGTGCCAGCAGCAAACAGGGGGCGAGGCAAGAGACCCAGTACTTC. It codes for CASSKQGARQETQYF.

For the CDR3, the DNA is TGTGCCAGCAGCTTAGGGGCGCTTGGCTACACCTTC. Its translation: CASSLGALGYTF. V and J are TRBV7-9 and TRBJ1-2; D gene uncertain. Germline values: CDR1 SEHNR, CDR2 FQNEAQ (reference sequence). This CDR3 contains 12 residues. Deletions cut 1 base from V and 7 bases from J, with 7 bases between.

This chain uses TRBV10-3 with TRBJ2-4; D is perhaps TRBD2 (5 bases). The CDR3 runs to 17 residues. The ends were cut back, 0 bases at V and 0 bases at J, with 12 bases in the middle. Germline values: CDR1 ENHRY, CDR2 SYGVKD. The CDR3 reads CAISESPEELAKNIQYF. In DNA, the CDR3 is TGTGCCATCAGTGAGTCCCCGGAGGAGCTAGCCAAAAACATTCAGTACTTC.

The chain joins TRBV6-1 to TRBJ1-2; D is possibly TRBD1 (6 bases). CDR1 is MNHNS, CDR2 SASEGT, per germline. CDR3 length: 14 amino acids. Trimming pared 3 bases from V and 0 bases from J, leaving 8 bases between. Here the CDR3 reads CASSETGSNYGYTF. The CDR3 DNA reads TGTGCCAGCAGTGAGACAGGATCTAACTATGGCTACACCTTC.

The CDR3 sequence: CASSLSLAGHYNEQFF. CDR3 DNA: TGTGCCAGCAGCTTGAGTCTAGCGGGTCACTACAATGAGCAGTTCTTC. J is TRBJ2-1 and V is TRBV5-8; 8 bases are a match to TRBD2. CDR1 SGHTS and CDR2 YDEGEE come from the germline V gene. This CDR3 has 16 amino acids. With V trimmed by 1 base and J by 3 bases, 6 bases remained unmatched.

The chain combines TRBV5-1 with TRBJ2-1; 11 bases are a match to TRBD2. Per the germline V gene, CDR1 is SGHRS and CDR2 is YFSETQ. V lost 1 base and J lost 8; bases outside the gene matches: 5. The CDR3 contains 15 residues. The CDR3 coding sequence is TGCGCCAGCAGCTTGTTTCTAGCGGGAGGTGATGAGCAGTTCTTC. The encoded protein is CASSLFLAGGDEQFF.

In this sample, this clone turned up a few times. The chain has TRBV6-5 and TRBJ1-3; TRBD1 matches at 7 bases. The V gene end was trimmed by 5 bases and the J gene end by 2 bases; junction bases not matched to a gene: 6. Germline V gives CDR1 MNHEY, CDR2 SVGAGI. The CDR3 runs to 15 residues. CDR3 residues: CASSQSDRAGNTIYF. For the CDR3, the DNA is TGTGCCAGCAGTCAGTCAGACAGGGCTGGAAACACCATATATTTT.

In DNA form, the CDR3 reads TGTGCCAGCAGCTTAACAGGGGGATACCAAGAGACCCAGTACTTC. This codes for CASSLTGGYQETQYF. The rearrangement links TRBV11-2 to TRBJ2-5; 8 bases map to TRBD1. The junction had 2 bases not matched to a gene; V was cut back by 2 bases and J by 0 bases. Per germline, CDR1 SGHAT and CDR2 FQNNGV. There are 15 residues in the CDR3.

This clone occurred a few times. This rearrangement joins TRBV19 to TRBJ1-4; no clear D. V dropped 5 bases and J dropped 0 bases, with 7 bases sitting between them. Germline loops: CDR1 LNHDA, CDR2 SQIVND (reference sequence). CDR3 length: 14 amino acids. For the CDR3, the DNA is TGTGCCAGTAGTGAGACACCAACTAATGAAAAACTGTTTTTT. It translates to CASSETPTNEKLFF. Looking up the rest from reference TRBV19 and TRBJ1-4 gives the full variable domain: DGGITQSPKYLFRKEGQNVTLSCEQNLNHDAMYWYRQDPGQGLRLIYYSQIVNDFQKGDIAEGYSVSREKKESFPLTVTSAQKNPTAFYLCASSETPTNEKLFFGSGTQLSVL.

The CDR3 bases are TGTGCCAGCAGCTCGGGACTAGCGGGAACCCAAGAGACCCAGTACTTC. Encoded protein: CASSSGLAGTQETQYF. The chain uses TRBV7-2 and TRBJ2-5, with 13 bases aligning to TRBD2. CDR1 is SGHTA, CDR2 FQGNSA, per germline. The CDR3 loop spans 16 amino acids. V was clipped by 4 bases and J by 1 base; unmatched bases: 3.

The rearrangement uses TRBV7-8 and TRBJ2-1; 13 nucleotides match TRBD2. The trim removed 5 bases at V and 6 bases at J, leaving 4 bases unmatched. The CDR3 runs to 15 residues. Germline V gene sequence: CDR1 SGHVS, CDR2 FQNEAQ. The CDR3 reads CASSKTSGRANEQFF. The DNA for the CDR3 is TGTGCCAGCAGCAAAACTAGCGGGAGGGCCAATGAGCAGTTCTTC.

The CDR3 sequence: CASSPLRAGYNEQFF. The CDR3 region has the DNA TGCGCCAGCAGCCCACTTAGGGCGGGATACAATGAGCAGTTCTTC. The rearrangement uses TRBV5-1 and TRBJ2-1; possible D gene TRBD2, 6 bases. This CDR3 region has 15 residues. With 4 bases removed from V and 4 bases from J, the gap between germline ends came to 15 bases. Germline values: CDR1 SGHRS, CDR2 YFSETQ.

This chain uses TRBV6-4 with TRBJ1-2, with 7 bases matching TRBD1. CDR3 length equals 14 residues. CDR1 and CDR2 (germline): MRHNA, SNTAGT. V dropped 4 bases and J dropped 7; count of bases not matched to a gene: 9. The CDR3, as DNA: TGTGCCAGCAGTGCGATAGGGGGCGTGGGTGGCTACACCTTC. Its protein product is CASSAIGGVGGYTF.

This chain uses TRBV9 with TRBJ2-3; TRBD1 matches 7 bases. Germline trimming cut 3 bases from V and 2 bases from J; bases unmatched to any gene: 6. CDR3 length: 15 amino acids. Looked up from germline, CDR1 is SGDLS and CDR2 is YYNGEE. CDR3 DNA sequence: TGTGCCAGCAGCGGCCCGGGACAGCTCACAGATACGCAGTATTTT. Encoded protein: CASSGPGQLTDTQYF. Variable domain in full (rest from reference TRBV9 and TRBJ2-3): DSGVTQTPKHLITATGQRVTLRCSPRSGDLSVYWYQQSLDQGLQFLIQYYNGEERAKGNILERFSAQQFPDLHSELNLSSLELGDSALYFCASSGPGQLTDTQYFGPGTRLTVL.

A note on this clone: Within the sample, other DNA sequences also encode this same CDR3. V gene TRBV6-5 combines with J gene TRBJ1-1; tentative D call: TRBD1 (5 bases). V lost 7 bases and J 3 bases, leaving 12 bases between the germline ends. Germline V CDR1 and CDR2: MNHEY, SVGAGI. This CDR3 is built from 13 residues. CDR3 nucleotide sequence: TGTGCCAGCACGCAGGGTGTGGACACTGAAGCTTTCTTT. Translation: CASTQGVDTEAFF.